These 17 T cell receptor beta chains share one sample of origin, sequenced in a study of Ad26.COV2.S vaccination and SARS-CoV-2 variants. The treatment here: roughly 20 received Ad26.COV2.S at low or high dose, single or two shots; several received placebo; per-sample allocation not given. Sampling was done on day 63 after the first vaccine or placebo injection. TCRdb's table, derived via immunoSEQ multiplex PCR, lists solely in-frame clones and lacks some. The sample lists more than 300,000 clones; around four fifths were seen once. Sequences were derived from peripheral blood, sampled in a trial of Ad26.COV2.S vaccine versus placebo. The source of these receptors is a person aged 18 to 59 who received the Ad26.COV2.S COVID-19 vaccine or a placebo.

This clone has just one count. The V gene is TRBV7-8, the J gene TRBJ2-2; no clear D gene. This CDR3 comprises 14 residues. V lost 2 bases, J lost 2 bases, and 6 bases lay in between. Germline lookup yields CDR1 SGHVS and CDR2 FQNEAQ. The CDR3 DNA sequence: TGTGCCAGCAGCTTACTGTACAACACCGGGGAGCTGTTTTTT. It translates to CASSLLYNTGELFF.

The gene calls are TRBV27 and TRBJ2-5; tentative D call: TRBD2 (5 bases). The CDR3 is 13 residues long. V dropped 3 bases and J dropped 7 bases, with 12 bases sitting between them. Germline assignment: CDR1 MNHEY and CDR2 SMNVEV (reference sequence). The CDR3: CASSFDRAGTQYF. The DNA for the CDR3 is TGTGCCAGCAGTTTTGACCGGGCGGGGACCCAGTACTTC.

This chain connects TRBV30 to TRBJ2-7; 11 positions match TRBD2. Germline loops: CDR1 GTSNPN, CDR2 SVGIG (reference sequence). V lost 0 bases, J lost 3 bases, and 16 bases stayed unmatched. The CDR3 has 19 amino acids. CDR3 region: CAWSVRWASGGPRDYEQYF. CDR3 nucleotide sequence: TGTGCCTGGAGTGTACGTTGGGCTAGCGGGGGGCCTAGGGACTACGAGCAGTACTTC.

The rearrangement uses TRBV11-3 and TRBJ2-3; TRBD2 matches at 10 bases. Per germline, CDR1 SGHNT and CDR2 YENEEA. V trimming: 8 bases; J trimming: 2 bases; junction bases outside the gene matches: 4. This CDR3 comprises 14 residues. The CDR3 region is CASATSGYTDTQYF. The CDR3 bases are TGTGCCAGCGCGACTAGCGGGTACACAGATACGCAGTATTTT.

The chain is built from TRBV6-5 and TRBJ1-5; TRBD1 aligns across 9 bases. Germline V gene sequence: CDR1 MNHEY, CDR2 SVGAGI. V was pared by 6 bases and J by 6 bases, with 6 bases of the junction left unmatched. This CDR3 has 14 amino acids. CDR3 nucleotide sequence: TGTGCCAGCAGAAAACAGGGGGCTATTCAGCCCCAGCATTTT. Its translation: CASRKQGAIQPQHF.

The rearrangement uses TRBV5-1 and TRBJ1-1; TRBD1 is a possible D gene (6 bases). This CDR3 is built from 15 residues. The germline gives CDR1 SGHRS, CDR2 YFSETQ. Trimming removed 0 bases at V and 2 bases at J, with 11 bases between. The CDR3 is CASSLVIGGNTEAFF. CDR3 coding DNA: TGCGCCAGCAGCTTGGTAATAGGGGGAAACACTGAAGCTTTCTTT.

The genes are TRBV2 and TRBJ2-7; D unresolved. The CDR3 contains 14 residues. Looked up from germline, CDR1 is SNHLY and CDR2 is FYNNEI. The V gene lost 4 bases and the J gene lost 5 bases, with 15 bases spanning the gap. CDR3 sequence: CASSVLLGFDEQYF. Written as DNA, the CDR3 is TGTGCCAGCAGTGTCCTCTTAGGGTTCGACGAGCAGTACTTC.

The rearrangement joins TRBV13 to TRBJ1-6, with a possible D match to TRBD1 (5 bases). Germline CDR1 and CDR2: PRHDT and FYEKMQ (reference sequence). V gave up 2 bases and J gave up 8 bases, with 13 bases separating them. This CDR3 has 15 residues. The CDR3 protein is CASSLRYGGHSPLHF. CDR3 bases: TGTGCCAGCAGCTTACGATATGGGGGACATTCACCCCTCCACTTT.

This sequence joins TRBV28 and TRBJ1-5; D remains ambiguous. The CDR3 is 15 amino acids. Germline V gene sequence: CDR1 MDHEN, CDR2 SYDVKM. V lost 2 bases and J lost 10, with 18 bases in between. CDR3 coding DNA: TGTGCCAGCAGTTTACCGGGCAGCTTCTTAAGTCCCCAGCATTTT. It specifies CASSLPGSFLSPQHF.

This clone was seen just once. V gene TRBV5-6 combines with J gene TRBJ1-1; the D gene is possibly TRBD1 (6 bases). The CDR3 is 15 residues long. Trimming pared 4 bases from V and 2 bases from J, leaving 15 bases between. CDR1 SGHDT and CDR2 YYEEEE come from the germline V gene. The CDR3 DNA reads TGTGCCAGCAGCCCCTACAGGGACTTTAACACTGAAGCTTTCTTT. This codes for CASSPYRDFNTEAFF. Supplemented by reference TRBV5-6 and TRBJ1-1, the full variable domain reads DAGVTQSPTHLIKTRGQQVTLRCSPKSGHDTVSWYQQALGQGPQFIFQYYEEEERQRGNFPDRFSGHQFPNYSSELNVNALLLGDSALYLCASSPYRDFNTEAFFGQGTRLTVV.

The rearrangement joins TRBV4-1 to TRBJ1-2; D is uncertain. The CDR3 covers 15 residues. CDR1 is MGHRA, CDR2 YSYEKL, per germline. V lost 3 bases, J lost 0 bases, and 11 bases lay in between. Here the CDR3 reads CASSHSDGANYGYTF. In DNA form, the CDR3 reads TGCGCCAGCAGCCATAGTGACGGTGCTAACTATGGCTACACCTTC.

The CDR3 DNA reads TGTGCCAGCACCCTCCCGGGGGGTGTACAGCCCCAGCATTTT. It specifies CASTLPGGVQPQHF. The chain joins TRBV6-6 to TRBJ1-5, with D perhaps matching TRBD1 (5 bases). The CDR3 loop spans 14 amino acids. The V end was cut by 7 bases, the J end by 7 bases, with 17 bases between. CDR1 is MNHNY and CDR2 is SVGAGI in the germline V gene (reference sequence).

Written as DNA, the CDR3 is TGTGCCAGCAGCCAGTTATCCAGCCACTCGGGTAACTATGGCTACACCTTC. Protein sequence: CASSQLSSHSGNYGYTF. The chain links TRBV3-1 (or the pseudogene TRBV3-2) to TRBJ1-2; D not certain. V was cut by 3 bases and J by 1 base, with 18 bases left in between. There are 17 residues in the CDR3. CDR1 is LGHDT and CDR2 is YNNKEL in the germline V gene (reference sequence).

The chain links TRBV6-5 to TRBJ2-7, with D maybe TRBD1 (6 bases). The CDR3 runs 15 residues. The germline gives CDR1 MNHEY, CDR2 SVGAGI. V was shortened by 2 bases and J by 0 bases, with 11 bases between the two germline ends. The CDR3 here is CASSYQGRLSYEQYF. As DNA, the CDR3 is TGTGCCAGCAGTTACCAGGGGCGACTCTCCTACGAGCAGTACTTC.

The chain combines TRBV6-5 with TRBJ1-2, with 8 bases fitting TRBD1. V dropped 6 bases and J dropped 2; count of bases not matched to a gene: 2. There are 13 residues in the CDR3. Germline values: CDR1 MNHEY, CDR2 SVGAGI. DNA of the CDR3: TGTGCCAGCAGGAGACAGGGGAACTATGGCTACACCTTC. This gives the protein CASRRQGNYGYTF.

DNA for the CDR3: TGCGCCAGCAGCGGAAGGGCAGGGGTGAACACTGAAGCTTTCTTT. It yields the protein CASSGRAGVNTEAFF. The chain combines TRBV5-1 with TRBJ1-1; D perhaps matches TRBD1 (6 bases). Germline CDR1 SGHRS, CDR2 YFSETQ. The CDR3 sequence is 15 residues long. Deletions cut 4 bases from V and 0 bases from J, with 13 bases between.

V and J are TRBV2 and TRBJ1-4; the D is unclear. V lost 4 bases to trimming and J lost 10 bases, with 10 bases between them. The germline V gene has CDR1 SNHLY and CDR2 FYNNEI. The CDR3 contains 12 residues. The CDR3 region has the DNA TGTGCCAGCAGTGGACCGGGAGGAAAACTGTTTTTT. Its translation: CASSGPGGKLFF.